This T cell receptor beta chain emerged from a study of blood T cell repertoires in COVID-19. Study background: Whether acute or convalescent, the COVID-19 samples came from the United States, Italy and Spain. Sources were T cells, B-cell-depleted T cells, or PBMCs; the material itself was cDNA or gDNA.

TCRdb's table, derived via immunoSEQ multiplex PCR, lists solely in-frame clones and lacks some. The sample holds some 30,000 clones; roughly 84% are singletons and the top ten take 10% to 15%. CDR1 and CDR2 (germline): GTSNPN, SVGIG (reference sequence). The ends were cut back, 3 bases at V and 1 base at J, with 15 bases in the middle. The CDR3 covers 15 residues. Sequencing was performed on peripheral blood. The TCR sequence derives from a human donor in a cohort sampled during active COVID-19. The chain combines TRBV30 with TRBJ1-2; TRBD1 is a possible D gene (6 bases). CDR3 bases: TGTGCCTGGAGGGTGTGGGGGCAACGTAACTATGGCTACACCTTC. Protein sequence: CAWRVWGQRNYGYTF.